Given below is one TCR beta chain in context. The PBMCs were taken from approximately 11 ml of fresh peripheral blood. Amplified TCR beta CDR3 regions derived from RNA transcripts. The HTBI primer set drove a first-round RT-PCR of the TCR CDR3. TCRdb recomputed calls from the multiplex PCR reads with MiXCR, one row per CDR3 protein. The table records some 490,000 distinct CDR3 sequences, around a fifth of them present only once. V was shortened by 4 bases and J by 1 base, with 12 bases between the two germline ends. The CDR3 is 15 residues long. The V gene's germline CDR1 is WNHNN and CDR2 SYGVQD (reference sequence). The sample is drawn from a study of T cells in Graves' hyperthyroidism and ophthalmopathy.

The sample taken for sequencing was blood. This receptor was identified in a woman between 65 and 79 years old with Graves' ophthalmopathy. This chain uses TRBV10-1 with TRBJ2-3; no definite D call. In nucleotides, the CDR3 is TGCGCCAGCAGTGTTGGGTTTCTCGGCACAGATACGCAGTATTTT. It translates to CASSVGFLGTDTQYF.